This TCR beta chain was recorded in a study of T cell responses to AZD1222 COVID-19 vaccine. Study-wide background: Investigators merged groups given second doses at roughly 4 or roughly 12 weeks. The study's findings and limits: Clonal diversity was possibly underestimated; the donors were predominantly white British and more often female. Baseline testing showed seropositivity in only six or seven AZD1222 recipients.

Of note for this clone: Its specificity is not known.

Germline V gene lookup returns CDR1 KGHSH and CDR2 LQKENI. Trimming took 4 bases from V and 0 from J, leaving 10 bases between them. CDR3 length equals 16 residues. Sequenced by immunoSEQ multiplex PCR; TCRdb stores in-frame clones only, minus some. The sample has nearly 110,000 clones, 75% to 90% seen once. The origin of this receptor is an adult in good health. The chain is built from TRBV18 and TRBJ2-6; D remains unclear. Sequencing was performed on peripheral blood, taken on day 0 of AZD1222 vaccination. The CDR3 is CASSLTAVSGANVLTF. The CDR3, as DNA: TGTGCCAGCTCACTAACGGCCGTCTCTGGGGCCAACGTCCTGACTTTC. The full variable domain, with the rest looked up from reference TRBV18 and TRBJ2-6, is NAGVMQNPRHLVRRRGQEARLRCSPMKGHSHVYWYRQLPEEGLKFMVYLQKENIIDESGMPKERFSAEFPKEGPSILRIQQVVRGDSAAYFCASSLTAVSGANVLTFGAGSRLTVL.